These 23 T cell receptor beta chains were sequenced from one sample in a study of blood T cell repertoires in COVID-19. Method: immunoSEQ multiplex PCR; TCRdb's copy keeps in-frame clones and lacks some. Among over 250,000 clones listed, 88% were seen once. Sequenced: PBMCs or T cells enriched from blood (not recorded which). Receptor source: a woman aged 55 to 70 in a cohort exposed to, infected with or recovered from COVID-19 (not recorded which).

The chain is built from TRBV5-1 and TRBJ2-5; 7 nucleotides match TRBD1. This CDR3 contains 16 residues. V trimming: 0 bases; J trimming: 1 base; junction bases outside the gene matches: 6. Germline lookup yields CDR1 SGHRS and CDR2 YFSETQ. CDR3 sequence reads: CASSLGGGNTQETQYF. DNA of the CDR3: TGCGCCAGCAGCTTGGGAGGGGGCAATACCCAAGAGACCCAGTACTTC.

The rearrangement links TRBV7-3 to TRBJ2-3, with TRBD1 identical over 8 bases. The ends lost 8 bases at V and 4 bases at J; junction bases unmatched: 8. The CDR3 runs 14 residues. CDR1 is SGHTA, CDR2 FQGTGA, per germline. CDR3 sequence (DNA): TGTGCCAGCGCAGGGGGCATCGGCCCAGATACGCAGTATTTT. Translated, it gives CASAGGIGPDTQYF.

The V gene is TRBV5-1, the J gene TRBJ2-1; D possibly corresponds to TRBD2 (7 bases). The CDR3 runs to 16 residues. Between the trimmed V and J ends, which lost 4 bases and 0 bases, there was a span of 14 bases. Per the germline V gene, CDR1 is SGHRS and CDR2 is YFSETQ. The CDR3 DNA sequence: TGCGCCAGCAGCCCGGGGGGCGGTAGCTCCTACAATGAGCAGTTCTTC. This gives the protein CASSPGGGSSYNEQFF.

The chain carries TRBV4-3 and TRBJ2-5, with 11 bases fitting TRBD2. The CDR3 spans 17 residues. V lost 0 bases, J lost 5 bases, and 8 bases stayed unmatched. The germline gives CDR1 LGHNA, CDR2 YSLEER. The CDR3 sequence is CASSQDQGSGRGETQYF. In nucleotides, the CDR3 is TGCGCCAGCAGCCAAGATCAAGGTAGCGGGAGGGGCGAGACCCAGTACTTC.

The V gene is TRBV10-3, the J gene TRBJ1-1; D gene unclear. V dropped 4 bases and J dropped 1 base, with 13 bases sitting between them. CDR1 and CDR2 from the germline V gene are ENHRY and SYGVKD. The CDR3 has 15 amino acids. CDR3 protein: CAISGSGRGNTEAFF. CDR3 nucleotides: TGTGCCATCAGTGGGTCCGGACGGGGGAACACTGAAGCTTTCTTT.

The CDR3 here is CASSFGTSGRQETQYF. The CDR3 DNA reads TGTGCCAGCAGTTTCGGGACTAGCGGGCGCCAAGAGACCCAGTACTTC. The chain combines TRBV6-2 or TRBV6-3 with TRBJ2-5; TRBD2 aligns across 12 bases. After removal of 4 bases from V and 1 base from J, the junction contained 4 bases not matched to a gene. The CDR3 is 16 residues long. From germline, CDR1 is MNHEY and CDR2 SVGEGT.

This clone came up a few times. The rearrangement joins TRBV9 to TRBJ2-3, with TRBD1 matching over 9 bases. The V gene end was trimmed by 0 bases and the J gene end by 5 bases; junction bases not matched to a gene: 4. The germline V gene encodes CDR1 SGDLS and CDR2 YYNGEE. This CDR3 is built from 15 residues. This CDR3 reads CASSVVGTGIDTQYF. DNA of the CDR3: TGTGCCAGCAGCGTAGTGGGGACAGGGATAGATACGCAGTATTTT.

This clone appeared a single time. This chain joins TRBV12-3 or TRBV12-4 and TRBJ1-2; 8 bases match TRBD1. The CDR3 extends over 12 amino acids. The V gene end was trimmed by 6 bases and the J gene end by 8 bases; junction bases not matched to a gene: 5. CDR3 in DNA: TGTGCCAGCAGCTACGACAGGGGAGGCTACACCTTC. This sequence encodes CASSYDRGGYTF.

The genes are TRBV28 and TRBJ1-2, with D uncertain. The V gene lost 6 bases and the J gene lost 8 bases, with 25 bases spanning the gap. In germline, CDR1 is MDHEN, CDR2 SYDVKM. The CDR3 contains 16 residues. The CDR3 DNA follows: TGTGCCAGCAGGGAATCCGGAGGGTATCTTGTGTGGGGCTACACCTTC. It codes for CASRESGGYLVWGYTF.

The chain links TRBV4-2 to TRBJ2-3; 11 bases fit TRBD2. The J segment lost 2 bases and the V segment lost 0 bases, leaving 4 bases of the junction unmatched. The germline V gene has CDR1 LGHNA and CDR2 YNFKEQ. CDR3 size: 17 residues. CDR3 protein: CASSQDVAGGATDTQYF. As DNA, the CDR3 is TGTGCCAGCAGCCAAGATGTAGCGGGAGGGGCCACAGATACGCAGTATTTT.

The CDR3 nucleotides are TGTGCCAGCAGTTCCTACTCGCCCTCCTACAATGAGCAGTTCTTC. Amino acid sequence: CASSSYSPSYNEQFF. The chain couples TRBV28 to TRBJ2-1; D is unresolved. The CDR3 totals 15 residues. Germline loops: CDR1 MDHEN, CDR2 SYDVKM. The ends were cut back, 4 bases at V and 0 bases at J, with 10 bases in the middle.

V and J are TRBV4-3 and TRBJ1-4; D is unclear. This CDR3 has 17 amino acids. The germline V and J ends were trimmed by 1 base and 11 bases, with 23 bases remaining between them. CDR1 and CDR2 from the germline V gene are LGHNA and YSLEER. The CDR3 region has the DNA TGCGCCAGCAGCCAAGGGAGGCCGGGCCAGAGGAATGGGAAACTGTTTTTT. It encodes CASSQGRPGQRNGKLFF.

This chain links TRBV28 with TRBJ1-4; no clear D gene. This CDR3 has 12 amino acids. V was clipped by 2 bases and J by 6 bases, with 4 bases between them. CDR1 MDHEN and CDR2 SYDVKM come from the germline V gene. The DNA of the CDR3 is TGTGCCAGCAGTTTACCATATGAAAAACTGTTTTTT. Its translation: CASSLPYEKLFF. Together with reference TRBV28 and TRBJ1-4, the CDR3 gives the full variable domain: DVKVTQSSRYLVKRTGEKVFLECVQDMDHENMFWYRQDPGLGLRLIYFSYDVKMKEKGDIPEGYSVSREKKERFSLILESASTNQTSMYLCASSLPYEKLFFGSGTQLSVL.

The rearrangement uses TRBV19 and TRBJ2-1; 13 bases are a match to TRBD2. Germline values: CDR1 LNHDA, CDR2 SQIVND (reference sequence). The CDR3 has 15 residues. V lost 3 bases and J lost 6; bases outside the gene matches: 2. CDR3 DNA sequence: TGTGCCAGTAGTATGAGGACTAGCGGGAGCAATGAGCAGTTCTTC. Amino acids: CASSMRTSGSNEQFF.

The chain has TRBV6-6 and TRBJ2-1, with 7 bases identical to TRBD2. The germline CDR1 and CDR2 sequences are MNHNY and SVGAGI (reference sequence). The CDR3 extends over 14 amino acids. V lost 7 bases to trimming and J lost 9 bases; unmatched junction nucleotides: 12. CDR3 protein: CASTHSSLAGEQFF. CDR3 sequence (DNA): TGTGCCAGCACCCACTCCTCATTAGCGGGTGAGCAGTTCTTC.

The chain joins TRBV5-6 to TRBJ2-7, with TRBD2 matching over 11 bases. The CDR3 spans 15 residues. After removal of 2 bases from V and 5 bases from J, the junction contained 6 bases not matched to a gene. Germline V gene lookup returns CDR1 SGHDT and CDR2 YYEEEE. The CDR3 region has the DNA TGTGCCAGCAGCTTCTTAGCGGGAGGGTCCGACGAGCAGTACTTC. This sequence encodes CASSFLAGGSDEQYF.

The rearrangement uses TRBV28 and TRBJ1-4; no definite D call. V lost 5 bases, J lost 7 bases, and 11 bases lay in between. Germline V gene sequence: CDR1 MDHEN, CDR2 SYDVKM. The CDR3 loop spans 13 amino acids. CDR3 sequence (DNA): TGTGCCAGCAGTCTGGACTCGAGTGAAAAACTGTTTTTT. It encodes CASSLDSSEKLFF. The variable domain in full, with the rest retrieved from reference TRBV28 and TRBJ1-4, is DVKVTQSSRYLVKRTGEKVFLECVQDMDHENMFWYRQDPGLGLRLIYFSYDVKMKEKGDIPEGYSVSREKKERFSLILESASTNQTSMYLCASSLDSSEKLFFGSGTQLSVL.

The chain is built from TRBV6-6 and TRBJ2-1; 10 bases fit TRBD2. CDR1 MNHNY and CDR2 SVGAGI come from the germline V gene (reference sequence). The CDR3 extends over 15 amino acids. V was clipped by 9 bases and J by 4 bases; unmatched bases: 9. The CDR3 nucleotides are TGTGCCAGTTTCCTAGCGGGAGTGGGGTACAATGAGCAGTTCTTC. Translated, it gives CASFLAGVGYNEQFF.

The rearrangement uses TRBV9 and TRBJ2-5; D remains ambiguous. Deletions cut 0 bases from V and 4 bases from J, with 16 bases between. The CDR3 extends over 16 amino acids. Per germline, CDR1 SGDLS and CDR2 YYNGEE. DNA of the CDR3: TGTGCCAGCAGCGTAGCCCCCACTGATACGGGAGAGACCCAGTACTTC. It yields the protein CASSVAPTDTGETQYF.

The V and J genes are TRBV4-2 and TRBJ2-3; 8 positions match TRBD2. The germline V gene has CDR1 LGHNA and CDR2 YNFKEQ. The CDR3 has 17 amino acids. V trimming: 2 bases; J trimming: 2 bases; junction bases outside the gene matches: 9. As DNA, the CDR3 is TGTGCCAGCAGCCAAATATTACTAGCGGAAAACACAGATACGCAGTATTTT. Its protein is CASSQILLAENTDTQYF.

This clone was seen just once. At one boundary the junction diverges from the germline segment, which might be a read error. The gene calls are TRBV7-7 and TRBJ2-4; TRBD1 agrees at 7 bases. The CDR3 totals 16 residues. The germline gives CDR1 SSHAT, CDR2 FNYEAQ (reference sequence). CDR3 in amino acids: CASSLGDREKFGIQYF. Here the CDR3 DNA reads TGTGCTAGCAGCTTAGGCGACAGGGAGAAGTTTGGCATTCAGTACTTC.

There are a few counts of this clone. The chain's CDR3 is CASSSQAQGTSEAFF. The CDR3 nucleotides are TGCGCCAGCAGCTCGCAAGCTCAGGGTACCTCTGAAGCTTTCTTT. This sequence joins TRBV5-1 and TRBJ1-1; perhaps TRBD1 as D (5 bases). The CDR3 runs to 15 residues. CDR1 SGHRS and CDR2 YFSETQ come from the germline V gene. Trimming removed 3 bases at V and 6 bases at J, with 18 bases between.

The chain links TRBV7-6 to TRBJ2-7; TRBD2 might be the D (7 bases). Germline-derived CDR1 and CDR2 are SGHVS and FNYEAQ. Between the trimmed V and J ends, which lost 5 bases and 1 base, there was a span of 15 bases. This CDR3 spans 15 amino acids. The CDR3 bases are TGTGCCAGCAGCCAGTGGGGGGGCAGATCCTACGAGCAGTACTTC. Translated, it gives CASSQWGGRSYEQYF.